One and the same sample provided the 32 T cell receptor beta chains below, sequenced in a study of T cells in Graves' hyperthyroidism and ophthalmopathy. RNA transcripts provided the source from which TCR beta CDR3 regions were amplified. Carried out on the TCR CDR3, a first-round RT-PCR used the HTBI primer set. TCRdb redid the calling of the multiplex PCR reads with MiXCR, one entry per CDR3 protein. This sample yields roughly 570,000 distinct CDR3 sequences, of which 40% to 55% are seen a single time; roughly 8.2% belongs to the top ten. Sequences were obtained from peripheral blood or thyroid tissue (not recorded which). These receptors all come from a woman aged 18-29 years with Graves' hyperthyroidism.

This clonotype was seen repeatedly, ten times or more. V and J are TRBV5-1 and TRBJ1-1, with 7 bases matching TRBD1. This CDR3 region has 15 residues. Trimming cost V 1 base and J 0 bases; bases outside gene matches: 3. Germline CDR1 and CDR2: SGHRS and YFSETQ. The CDR3 reads CASSLRTGLNTEAFF. The CDR3 DNA follows: TGCGCCAGCAGCTTGAGGACAGGTTTGAACACTGAAGCTTTCTTT.

This chain uses TRBV7-9 with TRBJ1-3; D gene uncertain. V was shortened by 2 bases and J by 2 bases, with 10 bases between the two germline ends. This CDR3 is built from 15 residues. The germline V gene has CDR1 SEHNR and CDR2 FQNEAQ (reference sequence). The CDR3 DNA is TGTGCCAGCAGCTTATGGTCCCAGGCTGGAAACACCATATATTTT. Its translation is CASSLWSQAGNTIYF.

Concerning this clonotype: This is likely a read error, given that the CDR3 carries no conserved phenylalanine or tryptophan at its end. The chain links TRBV20-1 to TRBJ2-5; 10 bases are a match to TRBD2. The J call may be in error: the DNA end matches TRBJ2-1 better. The CDR3 totals 12 residues. Germline lookup yields CDR1 DFQATT and CDR2 SNEGSKA (reference sequence). CDR3 bases: TGCAGTGGAGCGGGAGGGCCAAATGAGCAGTTCCTC. Encoded protein: CSGAGGPNEQFL.

This clonotype was found many times. This chain links TRBV6-6 with TRBJ2-5, with 14 bases aligning to TRBD2. J lost 3 bases, V lost 5 bases, and 5 bases had no gene match. The CDR3 spans 16 residues. Germline CDR1 and CDR2: MNHNY and SVGAGI (reference sequence). CDR3 sequence: CASSRPGLAGEETQYF. The CDR3 coding sequence is TGTGCCAGCAGTCGCCCGGGACTAGCGGGAGAAGAGACCCAGTACTTC.

Concerning this clonotype: Given a much more abundant clone one base away, this may be a read error. The chain uses TRBV12-3 or TRBV12-4 and TRBJ1-2, with unresolved D. This CDR3 is built from 12 residues. The CDR3 here is CAGRTAGYGYTF. CDR3 sequence (DNA): TGTGCCGGCAGGACGGCGGGCTATGGCTACACCTTC.

This clonotype showed up just a few times. The CDR3 coding sequence is TGTGCCAGCAGGGCTGCGGGAGTGCCAGATACGCAGTATTTT. This gives the protein CASRAAGVPDTQYF. The rearrangement uses TRBV25-1 and TRBJ2-3, with 7 bases matching TRBD2. Germline CDR1 is MGHDK and CDR2 is SYGVNS. Losses at the gene ends were 6 bases for V and 4 bases for J; bases not matched to a gene: 7. CDR3 length equals 14 residues.

The rearrangement uses TRBV19 and TRBJ1-4; 7 bases align to TRBD1. CDR3 length: 11 residues. CDR1 is LNHDA, CDR2 SQIVND, per germline (reference sequence). The V and J ends lost 6 bases and 8 bases, in that order; junction bases with no gene match: 0. CDR3 DNA: TGTGCCAGTAGGACAGGGGAAAAACTGTTTTTT. Translated, it gives CASRTGEKLFF.

The table lists this clonotype with many counts. The chain couples TRBV7-2 to TRBJ2-2; D ambiguous. Germline CDR1 SGHTA, CDR2 FQGNSA. The length of the CDR3 is 11 residues. The V and J ends lost 5 bases and 8 bases respectively, with 6 bases between them. CDR3 protein: CASSPRGELFF. CDR3 sequence (DNA): TGTGCCAGCAGCCCCCGGGGGGAGCTGTTTTTT.

The CDR3 nucleotides are TGTGCCAGCAGCTCGGAGGACAGGGGGGAAAGGGAAGATACGCAGTATTTT. This encodes CASSSEDRGEREDTQYF. The rearrangement uses TRBV11-2 and TRBJ2-3; 10 positions agree with TRBD1. The CDR3 length is 17 residues. CDR1 is SGHAT, CDR2 FQNNGV, per germline. Germline trimming cut 4 bases from V and 5 bases from J; bases unmatched to any gene: 12. Looking up the rest from reference TRBV11-2 and TRBJ2-3 gives the full variable domain: EAGVAQSPRYKIIEKRQSVAFWCNPISGHATLYWYQQILGQGPKLLIQFQNNGVVDDSQLPKDRFSAERLKGVDSTLKIQPAKLEDSAVYLCASSSEDRGEREDTQYFGPGTRLTVL.

The V call is TRBV7-9, the J call TRBJ1-4; D is undetermined. The J call is in doubt because the DNA end fits TRBJ2-2 better. CDR1 SEHNR and CDR2 FQNEAQ come from the germline V gene (reference sequence). This CDR3 comprises 15 residues. CDR3 DNA sequence: TGTGCCAGCAGCCCAGTTGCAGGGAACACCGGGGAGCTGTTTTTT. Amino acids: CASSPVAGNTGELFF.

The chain links TRBV7-6 to TRBJ2-2, with D possibly TRBD2 on 5 matching bases. The germline V gene has CDR1 SGHVS and CDR2 FNYEAQ. The germline V and J ends were trimmed by 5 bases and 1 base, with 11 bases remaining between them. This CDR3 contains 15 residues. CDR3 in amino acids: CASSPGVRNTGELFF. The CDR3 DNA follows: TGTGCCAGCAGCCCCGGGGTCCGGAACACCGGGGAGCTGTTTTTT. The full variable domain, in which reference TRBV7-6 and TRBJ2-2 provide the parts outside the CDR3, is GAGVSQSPRYKVTKRGQDVALRCDPISGHVSLYWYRQALGQGPEFLTYFNYEAQQDKSGLPNDRFSAERPEGSISTLTIQRTEQRDSAMYRCASSPGVRNTGELFFGEGSRLTVL.

This clonotype occurred many times. CDR3 loop: CSVDPGREAGFNEAFF. The CDR3 nucleotides read TGCAGCGTTGACCCGGGACGCGAAGCGGGGTTTAATGAAGCTTTCTTT. This chain joins TRBV29-1 and TRBJ1-1; maybe TRBD1 (5 bases). CDR1 and CDR2 from the germline V gene are SQVTM and ANQGSEA. The CDR3 sequence is 16 residues long. With 3 bases removed from V and 7 bases from J, the gap between germline ends came to 24 bases.

The gene calls are TRBV7-9 and TRBJ2-7; 8 bases are shared with TRBD2. Germline V CDR1 and CDR2: SEHNR, FQNEAQ (reference sequence). V dropped 5 bases and J dropped 0; count of bases not matched to a gene: 9. CDR3 length: 16 residues. As DNA, the CDR3 is TGTGCCAGCAGCCTACAAACCGGGACTAGCTCCTACGAGCAGTACTTC. As protein: CASSLQTGTSSYEQYF.

The table lists this clonotype with many counts. The V and J genes are TRBV15 and TRBJ1-2, with no clear D. The CDR3 covers 14 residues. The V end was cut by 0 bases, the J end by 7 bases, with 12 bases between. Germline V gene lookup returns CDR1 LNHNV and CDR2 YYDKDF (reference sequence). CDR3 bases: TGTGCCACCAGCAGAGACGTGGGCGGGGTTGGCTACACCTTC. Its translation: CATSRDVGGVGYTF.

This clonotype was picked up many times. J is TRBJ2-7 and V is TRBV20-1; 7 nucleotides line up with TRBD2. Germline lookup yields CDR1 DFQATT and CDR2 SNEGSKA (reference sequence). The CDR3 is 13 residues long. V lost 7 bases, J lost 2 bases, and 8 bases stayed unmatched. In DNA form, the CDR3 reads TGCAGTGTAAGACCTAGCGGAGCCTACGAGCAGTACTTC. Translated, it gives CSVRPSGAYEQYF.

This chain joins TRBV28 and TRBJ1-6, with 7 positions matching TRBD1. Germline V gene lookup returns CDR1 MDHEN and CDR2 SYDVKM. V shed 4 bases and J 8 bases; nucleotides not matched to a gene: 5. The CDR3 is made up of 14 amino acids. The CDR3 sequence: CASSSGQFYSPLHF. Here the CDR3 DNA reads TGTGCCAGCAGTTCGGGACAGTTTTATTCACCCCTCCACTTT.

This clonotype was counted at least ten times. J is TRBJ2-7 and V is TRBV5-5; 7 bases line up with TRBD1. Germline-derived CDR1 and CDR2 are SGHKS and YYEKEE (reference sequence). The junction had 5 bases not matched to a gene; V was cut back by 4 bases and J by 1 base. The CDR3 totals 14 residues. The chain's CDR3 is CASSIDRASYEQYF. The CDR3 DNA reads as TGTGCCAGCAGCATCGACAGGGCATCCTACGAGCAGTACTTC.

J is TRBJ2-5 and V is TRBV7-2; maybe TRBD2 (5 bases). The CDR3 is 14 residues long. Trimming stripped 3 bases from V and 12 bases from J, with 20 bases between. Germline CDR1 SGHTA, CDR2 FQGNSA. The CDR3 DNA reads TGTGCCAGCAGCTTGGTGGGAGACCATGCGCGGAAGTACTTC. This translates into CASSLVGDHARKYF.

This chain joins TRBV19 and TRBJ1-5; TRBD1 might be the D (5 bases). Germline CDR1 reads LNHDA; CDR2 reads SQIVND (reference sequence). The length of the CDR3 is 15 residues. The V gene lost 6 bases and the J gene lost 2 bases, with 14 bases spanning the gap. CDR3 protein: CASRPDLGGNQPQHF. The CDR3 region has the DNA TGTGCCAGTAGACCCGACCTAGGGGGCAATCAGCCCCAGCATTTT.

This chain connects TRBV29-1 to TRBJ2-6; 7 bases map to TRBD1. CDR1 is SQVTM and CDR2 is ANQGSEA in the germline V gene. This CDR3 has 13 residues. V trimming: 7 bases; J trimming: 4 bases; junction bases outside the gene matches: 4. This CDR3 is CSDRGTGANVLTF. CDR3 bases: TGCAGCGACAGGGGTACCGGGGCCAACGTCCTGACTTTC.

This clonotype occurred a few times. The gene calls are TRBV13 and TRBJ2-7, with D possibly matching TRBD1 (5 bases). Germline CDR1 PRHDT, CDR2 FYEKMQ (reference sequence). The germline V and J ends were trimmed by 4 bases and 3 bases, with 22 bases remaining between them. This CDR3 is 17 amino acids long. The CDR3 DNA sequence: TGTGCCAGCAGCTCCACCCTCCGGGCGACAGTCATCTACGAGCAGTACTTC. Translated, it gives CASSSTLRATVIYEQYF.

The chain employs TRBV29-1 and TRBJ2-2; 7 nucleotides align to TRBD1. The CDR3 spans 16 residues. V dropped 5 bases and J dropped 2; count of bases not matched to a gene: 11. Germline-derived CDR1 and CDR2 are SQVTM and ANQGSEA. CDR3 DNA: TGCAGCGTTAGGGCAGGGGACAGAGCTAACACCGGGGAGCTGTTTTTT. Protein sequence: CSVRAGDRANTGELFF.

The V and J genes are TRBV4-3 and TRBJ2-5; D not certain. Trimming took off 1 base at V and 5 bases at J, with 11 bases between the two ends. Germline V gene data show CDR1 as LGHNA and CDR2 as YSLEER. The CDR3 is 14 residues long. CDR3 in DNA: TGCGCCAGCAGCCAAGTATTGAGTTTGGAGACCCAGTACTTC. This gives the protein CASSQVLSLETQYF.

There are many counts of this clonotype. The genes are TRBV12-3 or TRBV12-4 and TRBJ2-5; D assignment may be TRBD1 or TRBD2 (5 bases each). V was cut by 5 bases and J by 2 bases, with 9 bases left in between. This CDR3 has 13 residues. The CDR3 DNA reads TGTGCCAGCAGTCCCTGGGGGCAAGAGACCCAGTACTTC. Translating gives CASSPWGQETQYF.

The chain joins TRBV20-1 to TRBJ1-5; D is undetermined. The germline CDR1 and CDR2 sequences are DFQATT and SNEGSKA (reference sequence). Trimming pared 3 bases from V and 8 bases from J, leaving 14 bases between. The CDR3 runs to 13 residues. The CDR3 protein is CSASRKSDEPQHF. The CDR3 bases are TGCAGTGCTAGTCGTAAGAGCGATGAGCCCCAGCATTTT.

This chain joins TRBV29-1 and TRBJ2-2; the match to TRBD1 covers 9 bases. CDR3 length: 15 residues. Germline CDR1 reads SQVTM; CDR2 reads ANQGSEA. V dropped 5 bases and J dropped 1; count of bases not matched to a gene: 5. This CDR3 reads CSVKPGQGNTGELFF. CDR3 DNA: TGCAGCGTTAAGCCGGGACAGGGGAACACCGGGGAGCTGTTTTTT.

This clonotype has more than one count but fewer than ten. The chain employs TRBV28 and TRBJ1-2, with D hard to call. Trimming removed 6 bases from V and 0 bases from J, with 8 bases in between. This CDR3 comprises 13 residues. Germline CDR1 reads MDHEN; CDR2 reads SYDVKM. The CDR3 here is CASSRRANYGYTF. The CDR3 DNA reads as TGTGCCAGCAGCCGACGGGCTAACTATGGCTACACCTTC.

The chain uses TRBV10-3 and TRBJ1-5; no clear D. The germline V gene has CDR1 ENHRY and CDR2 SYGVKD. Trimming pared 2 bases from V and 5 bases from J, leaving 13 bases between. The length of the CDR3 is 15 residues. This CDR3 reads CAISEVGGGHQPQHF. Written as DNA, the CDR3 is TGTGCCATCAGTGAGGTGGGCGGAGGACATCAGCCCCAGCATTTT.

The genes are TRBV2 and TRBJ2-7; 12 nucleotides agree with TRBD2. Trimming removed 4 bases from V and 3 bases from J; junction bases left unmatched: 4. The CDR3 covers 15 residues. The germline V gene encodes CDR1 SNHLY and CDR2 FYNNEI. CDR3 sequence: CASSAPTSGSYEQYF. CDR3 DNA sequence: TGTGCCAGCAGTGCTCCGACTAGCGGGAGCTACGAGCAGTACTTC. The full variable domain, rest sourced from reference TRBV2 and TRBJ2-7, is EPEVTQTPSHQVTQMGQEVILRCVPISNHLYFYWYRQILGQKVEFLVSFYNNEISEKSEIFDDQFSVERPDGSNFTLKIRSTKLEDSAMYFCASSAPTSGSYEQYFGPGTRLTVT.

This clonotype was seen at least ten times. This chain joins TRBV6-6 and TRBJ2-5, with 7 bases lining up with TRBD1. The germline CDR1 and CDR2 sequences are MNHNY and SVGAGI (reference sequence). After removal of 5 bases from V and 5 bases from J, the junction contained 8 bases not matched to a gene. This CDR3 is 14 amino acids long. As DNA, the CDR3 is TGTGCCAGCAGTCCACGAGGGGGCGGTGAGACCCAGTACTTC. It is translated as CASSPRGGGETQYF.

This rearrangement joins TRBV29-1 to TRBJ2-7; perhaps TRBD1 as D (5 bases). Germline CDR1 SQVTM, CDR2 ANQGSEA. V was pared by 3 bases and J by 2 bases, with 11 bases between. The CDR3 runs to 13 residues. CDR3 amino acids: CSVDSGSTYEQYF. CDR3 coding DNA: TGCAGCGTTGACTCAGGGTCCACCTACGAGCAGTACTTC.

Regarding this clonotype: A much larger clone differs from this one at a single base, so this may be a read error. The chain combines TRBV7-2 with TRBJ2-5, with 9 nucleotides matching TRBD1. Germline V gene data show CDR1 as SGHTA and CDR2 as FQGNSA. This CDR3 has 19 amino acids. The CDR3 spells CACSQWSGQGMGHKETQYF. DNA for the CDR3: TGTGCCTGCAGCCAATGGTCGGGACAGGGTATGGGACATAAGGAGACCCAGTACTTC.